This T cell receptor beta chain appears in the sequencing data of a study of cytomegalovirus exposure and HLA in healthy donors (dated by TCRdb to the late 2010s). Background for the entire study: An earlier analysis of roughly 610 of the donors reported roughly 300 Gb of sequence data and roughly 120 million unique TCR beta sequences obtained from some 170 million T cells. Around 330 gigabases of sequencing data and roughly 80 million unique TCR sequences made up an early release that covered under 750 HLA-typed donors. Of the roughly 400 genotyped donors, 70% to 90% were placed in the genetic ancestry cluster associated with self-reported Caucasian donors. The study aimed to test whether signatures of past pathogen exposure could be identified by cataloging public T cell receptors. The study profiled the T cell repertoires of hundreds of subjects by immunosequencing and related them to cytomegalovirus serostatus. In addition to the first cohort of 650 to 800 subjects, a separate validation cohort of around 110 different subjects was used. High-throughput TCR immunosequencing, statistical association of individual TCRs with disease status, and machine learning were combined to predict cytomegalovirus infection status. To study patterns of TCR occurrence, a later analysis re-analyzed previously published TCR beta repertoires from more than 550 donors and added high-resolution HLA genotyping. In the later analysis, no new phenotypic data were used to find candidate immune exposures; instead, reliance was placed on TCR beta sequences and their occurrence across donors. To decide whether each TCR beta V gene segment behaved as functional or pseudogenic, an earlier analysis of some 600 of the donors relied on high-throughput TCR beta sequencing. Alongside the repertoire data, information on donor age, sex, ethnicity and CMV serostatus was compiled. In a later genetic analysis, genome-wide SNP genotypes for about three fifths of the roughly 670 donors were used, and that subset was treated as a discovery cohort. All discovery cohort repertoires had been generated on a single sequencing platform. Both class I and class II loci were covered by HLA typing, at four-digit resolution. Typing coverage differed by locus: A, B, C, DRB1 and DQB1 were typed in roughly 620-640 donors, DQA1 in 500 to 550, DPA1 in around 610, and DPB1 in just under 490. Because of strong linkage in the cohort, four or five DR-DQ haplotypes were treated as single units for association and clustering. On average, around 240,000 unique TCR beta nucleotide sequences were sequenced per donor among several hundred genotyped donors of the cohort, with 15% to 20% of those sequences being non-productive. The study at large found these results: A later analysis found that TCR association rates varied across HLA loci, with DRB1 alleles showing the most associated TCRs and HLA-C alleles the fewest. Across donors, most TCR sequences were observed very rarely, whereas some public TCRs were present in many individuals. An earlier analysis of around 600 of the donors showed that most TCR beta V segments appeared in productive rearrangements either about 87% or about 30% of the time, which broadly matched IMGT annotations. Because counts were too low, more than 15 rarely observed V segments, including chromosome 9 orphons, were excluded from the earlier analysis of around 590 of the donors. In a later analysis, HLA-associated TCR beta chains showed more clonal expansion and lower generation probabilities than non-associated chains that were equally common. Because some donors lacked HLA typing at each locus, the association tests relied only on the typed subset. Specific HLA alleles were associated with 15,000 to 20,000 TCR beta sequences at a false discovery rate of 0.05 in a later analysis. A further reported finding was that TCR beta sequences accurately predicted the HLA-A and HLA-B alleles for most subjects in the first cohort. Sequencing depth was assumed to be roughly uniform across donors in the presence/absence analyses, though that assumption may not hold. Immune exposure information for the cohort was limited to CMV serostatus. Linkage disequilibrium might explain the correlated functional status among segregating V segments, but an unknown experimental factor could not be excluded. In a later analysis, most CMV-associated TCR beta chains were found to appear HLA-restricted, with HLA associations seemingly driven largely by CMV exposure. Strong co-occurrence of HLA alleles, especially DR and DQ, made assigning TCR associations to individual alleles difficult. The study gave a list of 150 to 200 TCR beta chains associated with cytomegalovirus. Only TCR beta chains were sequenced in this cohort, and the absence of alpha or paired-chain data limited detectable features. In vitro tests confirmed that three of the cytomegalovirus-associated TCR beta chains recognize cytomegalovirus antigens. A later genetic analysis associated a missense DCLRE1C variant with V-gene and J-gene trimming of TCR beta chains, and an independent cohort replicated the association. In a later analysis, several top co-occurrence clusters were reported to appear linked to parvovirus B19, influenza, CMV and Epstein-Barr virus. Compared with the roughly 600-donor mean, donors in an Asian-associated ancestry cluster had fewer N-insertions in productive TCRs, according to a later genetic analysis. It was suggested by the authors that the approach could potentially be generalized to other disease states and immunological phenotypes. A group of highly shared sequence variants was considered likely to be a technical artifact of the sequencing pipeline. The classifier was reported to diagnose cytomegalovirus status with high specificity and sensitivity in both the original and validation cohorts. Some IMGT-functional V segments, including TRBV6-2 and TRBV6-3, could not be distinguished by the 87-base-pair reads and were therefore excluded.

In the case of this clone: Its specific antigen is unknown. No qualities accompany the bases; no much larger clone lies one base away.

The CDR3 contains 16 residues, cysteine and phenylalanine counted. Solely the CDR3 DNA is kept, with 48 bases framed from the first base. V is cut back by 6 bases and J by 9 bases, with 14 bases in the junction unmatched. The germline V gene encodes CDR1 MNHNY and CDR2 SVGAGI (reference sequence). Libraries came from the immunoSEQ multiplex PCR assay. A mixture of 60 forward primers for TCR Vbeta segments and 13 reverse primers for TCR Jbeta segments was used in the multiplex PCR. Amplification of the CDR3 region of rearranged TCR beta genes was performed with a multiplex PCR assay on genomic DNA. The Illumina HiSeq System was used to sequence the amplified TCR beta libraries as 87-base-pair reads. Turning to the authors' computational methods: In a later analysis, some 80 million unique TCR beta chains were counted across the roughly 610 repertoires, and roughly 11 million of these chains were shared by at least two donors. Raw reads were error-corrected and collapsed into unique sequences by a nearest-neighbor algorithm in which closely related sequences were merged to remove PCR and sequencing errors. CDR3 sequences were aligned to IMGT reference sequences to assign V, D and J gene segments. For a sequence to be retained, a match of at least six nucleotides to both a V gene segment and a J gene segment was required. Rearrangements were classified as productive when the CDR3 lacked stop codons and remained in frame with V and J, and all other rearrangements were classified as non-productive. CDR3 was defined according to IMGT convention as the region running from the second conserved V-encoded cysteine to the conserved J-encoded phenylalanine. The earlier analysis of approximately 590 of the donors excluded any sequence lacking an unambiguous match to a single V gene segment. In an earlier analysis of 450 to 700 of the donors, V segments were called functional above 56.7% productive rearrangements and were called segregating when the between-donor standard deviation exceeded 5%. A statistical classification framework was built for diagnosing cytomegalovirus status from the catalog of TCR beta chain sequences. In a later analysis, TCR nucleotide sequences were compared against IMGT/GENE-DB human TR gene sequences so that V and J genes could be assigned. Using the TCRdist pipeline, a later analysis assigned CDR3 sequences along with most-parsimonious VDJ recombination scenarios. In a later analysis, every TCR beta chain was defined by the combination of its CDR3 amino acid sequence and its V-gene family, and reads without a unique V-gene family were dropped. To address suspected cross-contamination and a sequencing artifact, a later analysis removed approximately 600 highly shared, low-generation-probability nucleotide sequences. In a later analysis, a clonal expansion index was calculated for each public chain from normalized within-repertoire ranks of inferred template counts. In a later analysis, generation probabilities were computed with a VDJ recombination model fitted to out-of-frame rearrangements, and the resulting probabilities were checked against IGoR. In a later analysis, hypergeometric tests were used to score TCR-TCR, TCR-HLA and TCR-CMV co-occurrence, with a repertoire-size bias correction applied to TCR pairs. To estimate false discovery rates, a later analysis permuted the HLA or CMV assignments 20 times. In a later analysis, co-occurring TCRs were grouped using DBSCAN, and TCRdist sequence similarity was added for clustering within HLA-allele-positive subsets. Co-occurrence clustering excluded repertoires with fewer than 30,000 or more than 120,000 public chains, plus five with anomalous nucleotide sharing. In its TCRdb copy, this immuneACCESS table keeps in-frame sequences only and misses some clones. Where compared with another copy, unresolved V genes explain less than half of these, and the others have no known cause. V and J calls and clone size are copied from that table; D and trimming were computed from the DNA. Present in this sample are about 160,000 clones, 65% to 85% of which were seen just once. The ten largest make up roughly 1.4% of the sample.

The cohort consisted of hundreds of healthy bone marrow donors. At the time of sampling, all cohort members were nominally healthy, though unrecorded immune exposures were likely present. The donor was CMV seronegative and belonged to the group of 350 to 400 seronegative cohort members. Every donor gave a peripheral blood sample, and the peripheral blood mononuclear cells from that sample were used for TCR beta sequencing. The Qiagen DNeasy Blood Extraction Kit was used to extract genomic DNA from the blood cell samples. The receptor's source is a woman aged 18-29 years in good health and CMV-seronegative. The chain is made from TRBV6-6 and TRBJ1-6; 7 bases in the junction line up with TRBD1. The material sequenced was PBMCs. The nucleotides read TGTGCCAGCAGCCCCCCCGGGACAGCAATTTTTTCACCCCTCCACTTT. The encoded protein is CASSPPGTAIFSPLHF.